A single sample gave rise to the 21 T cell receptor beta chains below, sequenced in a study of CD8 T cells in Susac syndrome. Random hexamers were used to reverse transcribe the RNA input (roughly 0.5 to 1 ug). Using its own MiXCR run on the immunoSEQ multiplex PCR reads, TCRdb lists one record per CDR3 protein. The sample has some 200,000 distinct CDR3 sequences, approximately 94% seen once; the top ten hold 0.075% to 0.1%. The material sequenced was CD4+ T cells from PBMCs. Source of these receptors: a human donor with Susac syndrome.

The chain joins TRBV13 to TRBJ2-3; TRBD2 matches 8 bases. In germline, CDR1 is PRHDT, CDR2 FYEKMQ (reference sequence). The CDR3 is made up of 20 amino acids. The ends lost 5 bases at V and 4 bases at J; junction bases unmatched: 23. The CDR3 loop reads CASSLQTRRGGKSVPDTQYF. CDR3 coding DNA: TGTGCCAGCAGCCTCCAAACCAGGCGCGGGGGGAAGTCGGTTCCAGATACGCAGTATTTT.

The chain recombines TRBV28 with TRBJ1-2, with TRBD1 matching over 9 bases. V dropped 5 bases and J dropped 3; count of bases not matched to a gene: 4. CDR1 and CDR2 from the germline V gene are MDHEN and SYDVKM. This CDR3 contains 14 residues. In nucleotides, the CDR3 is TGTGCCAGCAGTACGGGACAGGGAGACTATGGCTACACCTTC. It is translated as CASSTGQGDYGYTF.

J is TRBJ2-3 and V is TRBV5-1; D not resolved. Germline values: CDR1 SGHRS, CDR2 YFSETQ. V lost 4 bases and J 0 bases, leaving 12 bases between the germline ends. This CDR3 spans 15 amino acids. The CDR3 reads CASSPDGISTDTQYF. Here the CDR3 DNA reads TGCGCCAGCAGCCCAGACGGTATTAGCACAGATACGCAGTATTTT.

Written as DNA, the CDR3 is TGTGCCAGCAAGGGTCGGGGTTCCTACGAGCAGTACTTC. Its protein is CASKGRGSYEQYF. This sequence joins TRBV28 and TRBJ2-7; a weak D match, TRBD2 (5 bases). V dropped 7 bases and J dropped 1 base, with 11 bases sitting between them. The length of the CDR3 is 13 residues. Germline loops: CDR1 MDHEN, CDR2 SYDVKM.

The V gene is TRBV10-3, the J gene TRBJ2-7; 7 positions agree with TRBD2. The junction had 5 bases not matched to a gene; V was cut back by 4 bases and J by 5 bases. This CDR3 region has 13 residues. Per the germline V gene, CDR1 is ENHRY and CDR2 is SYGVKD. The CDR3 protein is CAISGGGNDEQYF. CDR3 coding DNA: TGTGCCATCAGTGGGGGAGGGAACGACGAGCAGTACTTC.

V usage is TRBV20-1 and J usage is TRBJ2-7, with 12 bases matching TRBD1. The junction had 10 bases not matched to a gene; V was cut back by 6 bases and J by 4 bases. Germline V gene lookup returns CDR1 DFQATT and CDR2 SNEGSKA (reference sequence). The CDR3 length is 15 residues. The CDR3: CSAKWGGQGAYEQYF. In DNA form, the CDR3 reads TGCAGTGCAAAGTGGGGGGGACAGGGGGCTTACGAGCAGTACTTC.

This clonotype was seen only once. V gene TRBV29-1 combines with J gene TRBJ2-7; tentatively, D is TRBD1 (6 bases). Germline CDR1 reads SQVTM; CDR2 reads ANQGSEA. The CDR3 spans 13 residues. Trimming shortened V by 3 bases and J by 2 bases, and 11 bases separated the two germline ends. The CDR3 is CSVEDGQPYEQYF. CDR3 in DNA: TGCAGCGTTGAGGACGGACAGCCCTACGAGCAGTACTTC.

This chain connects TRBV5-1 to TRBJ2-7; tentative D call: TRBD2 (5 bases). This CDR3 is 15 amino acids long. The ends were cut back, 0 bases at V and 4 bases at J, with 14 bases in the middle. Germline lookup yields CDR1 SGHRS and CDR2 YFSETQ. The CDR3: CASSLAEASLYEQYF. In DNA, the CDR3 is TGCGCCAGCAGCTTGGCCGAGGCTAGCCTATACGAGCAGTACTTC.

In DNA form, the CDR3 reads TGTGCCACCTTGAGGACAGGCAATGAAAAACTGTTTTTT. This encodes CATLRTGNEKLFF. J is TRBJ1-4 and V is TRBV24-1, with 7 bases that match TRBD1. Germline V lookup: CDR1 KGHDR, CDR2 SFDVKD. Trimming removed 9 bases from V and 5 bases from J; junction bases left unmatched: 5. The CDR3 has 13 amino acids.

The V and J genes are TRBV6-2 or TRBV6-3 and TRBJ1-5; D remains unclear. The ends were cut back, 2 bases at V and 2 bases at J, with 10 bases in the middle. In germline, CDR1 is MNHEY, CDR2 SVGEGT. The CDR3 sequence is 15 residues long. CDR3 residues: CASSYGVVGNQPQHF. In nucleotides, the CDR3 is TGTGCCAGCAGTTACGGGGTGGTAGGCAATCAGCCCCAGCATTTT.

The chain carries TRBV5-1 and TRBJ2-1, with 7 nucleotides matching TRBD2. V was pared by 2 bases and J by 12 bases, with 2 bases of the junction left unmatched. The CDR3 contains 11 residues. Germline CDR1 is SGHRS and CDR2 is YFSETQ. CDR3 coding DNA: TGCGCCAGCAGCTTAGCGGGGAGGCAGTTCTTC. Translation: CASSLAGRQFF.

The chain couples TRBV20-1 to TRBJ2-3, with 11 bases identical to TRBD2. Germline trimming cut 6 bases from V and 4 bases from J; bases unmatched to any gene: 6. Germline CDR1 DFQATT, CDR2 SNEGSKA (reference sequence). This CDR3 has 14 amino acids. The DNA for the CDR3 is TGCAGTGCCAGTAGCGGGGGGGCCTCAGATACGCAGTATTTT. Translating it yields CSASSGGASDTQYF.

This clonotype was counted once. The V call is TRBV2, the J call TRBJ1-2; no definite D call. V gave up 2 bases and J gave up 8 bases, with 12 bases separating them. The length of the CDR3 is 13 residues. Per germline, CDR1 SNHLY and CDR2 FYNNEI. The CDR3 loop is CASSESRSYGYTF. The CDR3 nucleotides are TGTGCCAGCAGTGAATCGAGGAGTTACGGCTACACCTTC. Complete variable domain (other parts from reference TRBV2 and TRBJ1-2): EPEVTQTPSHQVTQMGQEVILRCVPISNHLYFYWYRQILGQKVEFLVSFYNNEISEKSEIFDDQFSVERPDGSNFTLKIRSTKLEDSAMYFCASSESRSYGYTFGSGTRLTVV.

This clonotype has just one count. V and J are TRBV2 and TRBJ1-5; D unclear. Trimming took off 4 bases at V and 6 bases at J, with 13 bases between the two ends. Per the germline V gene, CDR1 is SNHLY and CDR2 is FYNNEI. CDR3 size: 14 residues. The CDR3 DNA is TGTGCCAGCAGTGCTCTAAGGGATTCTCAGCCCCAGCATTTT. Translating gives CASSALRDSQPQHF.

The gene calls are TRBV29-1 and TRBJ2-3, with no clear D. The CDR3 loop spans 11 amino acids. Germline-derived CDR1 and CDR2 are SQVTM and ANQGSEA. Deletions cut 4 bases from V and 4 bases from J, with 6 bases between. The CDR3 sequence: CSVAWSDTQYF. The CDR3 DNA reads as TGCAGCGTTGCATGGTCAGATACGCAGTATTTT.

The chain combines TRBV2 with TRBJ2-1, with 8 bases matching TRBD2. Looked up from germline, CDR1 is SNHLY and CDR2 is FYNNEI. V trimming: 7 bases; J trimming: 9 bases; junction bases outside the gene matches: 8. This CDR3 region has 13 residues. CDR3 nucleotide sequence: TGTGCCAGCACCTCCCCACTAGCGGTTGAGCAGTTCTTC. The encoded protein is CASTSPLAVEQFF.

The rearrangement links TRBV7-3 to TRBJ1-1; D is unclear. Deletions cut 5 bases from V and 1 base from J, with 8 bases between. The CDR3 contains 13 residues. Germline lookup yields CDR1 SGHTA and CDR2 FQGTGA. DNA of the CDR3: TGTGCCAGCAGCGTCGCAAGGAACACTGAAGCTTTCTTT. It codes for CASSVARNTEAFF.

The genes are TRBV20-1 and TRBJ2-1; D is undetermined. The CDR3 runs to 14 residues. Germline V lookup: CDR1 DFQATT, CDR2 SNEGSKA (reference sequence). The V end was cut by 3 bases, the J end by 6 bases, with 15 bases between. The CDR3: CSASPASLRNEQFF. The DNA of the CDR3 is TGCAGTGCTAGCCCCGCTAGTTTGCGCAATGAGCAGTTCTTC.

The chain combines TRBV2 with TRBJ2-3, with 9 nucleotides matching TRBD2. Germline lookup yields CDR1 SNHLY and CDR2 FYNNEI. The CDR3 is made up of 16 amino acids. The V and J ends lost 6 bases and 4 bases, in that order; junction bases with no gene match: 11. The CDR3 sequence is CASSPREGGVADTQYF. The CDR3 DNA sequence: TGTGCCAGCAGCCCGCGGGAGGGGGGCGTCGCAGATACGCAGTATTTT.

The chain has TRBV20-1 and TRBJ2-1; no reliable D call. Trimming removed 5 bases at V and 5 bases at J, with 4 bases between. The CDR3 runs to 10 residues. Germline assignment: CDR1 DFQATT and CDR2 SNEGSKA (reference sequence). The CDR3: CSALNNEQFF. The CDR3 DNA is TGCAGTGCTCTGAACAATGAGCAGTTCTTC.

CDR3 bases: TGTGCCAGCAGCTTATCTTTCGGGGATACGCAGTATTTT. Its translation is CASSLSFGDTQYF. The chain recombines TRBV7-6 with TRBJ2-3; no definite D call. Looked up from germline, CDR1 is SGHVS and CDR2 is FNYEAQ. V was clipped by 2 bases and J by 6 bases, with 9 bases between them. This CDR3 is built from 13 residues.